This T cell receptor (beta chain) originates from a study of blood T cell repertoires in COVID-19. About the study: COVID-19 samples, acute and convalescent, were from the United States, Italy and Spain. T cells, B-cell-depleted T cells, or PBMCs supplied cDNA or gDNA.

Notes on this clone: A junction end diverges from the germline sequence, so it may reflect a read error.

Clinical history reported by participants formed the basis on which cohorts were assigned. In the original processing: Reference gene primer amplification yielded estimated nucleated cell counts. Assay: immunoSEQ multiplex PCR; the TCRdb copy retains only in-frame clones and omits some. V, J and clone size were drawn from that table, and D and trimming were deduced from the DNA. The profile shows hundreds of thousands of clones, 80% to 85% of them singletons. The germline CDR1 and CDR2 sequences are SGHVS and FQNEAQ. The CDR3 extends over 16 amino acids. The clonotype comes from a middle-aged man who had been exposed to COVID-19. The sample was PBMCs or T cells enriched from blood (not recorded which). The genes are TRBV7-8 and TRBJ2-7; TRBD1 matches at 9 bases. The CDR3 spells CASSLGAGGQGGWLDF. The CDR3 nucleotides read TGTGCCAGCAGCTTAGGAGCTGGGGGACAGGGCGGTTGGTTGGACTTC.